This T cell receptor beta chain is drawn from a study of regulatory T cells in long-lasting Graves disease. Stated time point: newly diagnosed GD, antithyroid drugs for less than 3 months. PBMC RNA was the source of the TCR library. American Thyroid Association guidelines were used to diagnose Graves' disease. An endocrinology unit in Xi'an, China, supplied the patients. The CDR3 sequence is 15 residues long. V lost 0 bases to trimming and J lost 11 bases, with 18 bases between them. From germline, CDR1 is SGHKS and CDR2 YYEKEE (reference sequence). Arm-PCR with iRepertoire HTBI primers amplified the CDR3 regions for these TCR beta libraries. TCRdb independently ran MiXCR on the multiplex PCR reads; one entry per CDR3 protein. The sample lists 400,000 to 450,000 distinct CDR3 sequences, roughly 15% occurring once. This sample was shared with a second study, whose subject was T cells in Graves' hyperthyroidism and ophthalmopathy.

This rearrangement joins TRBV5-5 to TRBJ1-5; D is possibly TRBD1 (6 bases). This TCR came from a woman aged 25 to 39 with Graves disease. The specimen was peripheral blood mononuclear cells (PBMCs), collected at new diagnosis, from a patient treated with antithyroid drugs. CDR3 region: CASSLAGTASGAQHF. The CDR3 coding sequence is TGTGCCAGCAGCTTGGCTGGCACGGCCTCAGGGGCCCAGCATTTT.